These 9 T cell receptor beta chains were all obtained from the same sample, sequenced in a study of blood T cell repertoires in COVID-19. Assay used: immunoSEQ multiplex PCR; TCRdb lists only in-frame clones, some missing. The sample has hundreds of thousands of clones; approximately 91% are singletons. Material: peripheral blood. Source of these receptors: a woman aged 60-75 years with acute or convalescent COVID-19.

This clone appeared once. In nucleotides, the CDR3 is TGTGCCAGCAGCTTGGTAGGGGCCGAGCAGTACTTC. Protein: CASSLVGAEQYF. The chain employs TRBV5-5 and TRBJ2-7; maybe TRBD1 (5 bases). Germline V CDR1 and CDR2: SGHKS, YYEKEE (reference sequence). Deletions cut 0 bases from V and 6 bases from J, with 7 bases between. There are 12 residues in the CDR3.

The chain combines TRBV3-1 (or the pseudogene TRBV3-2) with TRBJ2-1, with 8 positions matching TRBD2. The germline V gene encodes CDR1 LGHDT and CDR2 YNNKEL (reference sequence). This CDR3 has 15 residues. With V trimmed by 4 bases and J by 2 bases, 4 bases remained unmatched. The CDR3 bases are TGTGCCAGCAGCCCCTTGCGGGGGGCCTACAATGAGCAGTTCTTC. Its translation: CASSPLRGAYNEQFF.

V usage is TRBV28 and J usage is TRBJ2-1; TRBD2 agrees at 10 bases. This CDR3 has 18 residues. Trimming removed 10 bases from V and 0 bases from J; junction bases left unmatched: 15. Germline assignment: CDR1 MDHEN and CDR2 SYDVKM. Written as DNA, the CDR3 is TGTGCCATCGGGGGGACTAGCGAGTTCTTAAACTCCTACAATGAGCAGTTCTTC. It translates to CAIGGTSEFLNSYNEQFF. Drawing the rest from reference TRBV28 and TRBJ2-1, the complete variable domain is DVKVTQSSRYLVKRTGEKVFLECVQDMDHENMFWYRQDPGLGLRLIYFSYDVKMKEKGDIPEGYSVSREKKERFSLILESASTNQTSMYLCAIGGTSEFLNSYNEQFFGPGTRLTVL.

As DNA, the CDR3 is TGTGCCAGCAGCTCATCCGGGACAGGGGGAATAGGGACCCAGTACTTC. Translating gives CASSSSGTGGIGTQYF. The V gene is TRBV11-2, the J gene TRBJ2-5, with 11 bases identical to TRBD1. Germline V gives CDR1 SGHAT, CDR2 FQNNGV. The CDR3 contains 16 residues. V was clipped by 4 bases and J by 7 bases; unmatched bases: 11.

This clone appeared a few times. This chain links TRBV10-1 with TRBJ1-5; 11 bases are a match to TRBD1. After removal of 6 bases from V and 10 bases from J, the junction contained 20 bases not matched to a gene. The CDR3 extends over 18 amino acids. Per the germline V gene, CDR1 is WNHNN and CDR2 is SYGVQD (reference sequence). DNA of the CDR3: TGCGCCAGCAGCGACCCGGGACAGGGGGGGCTCACATCATCACCCCAGCATTTT. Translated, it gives CASSDPGQGGLTSSPQHF.

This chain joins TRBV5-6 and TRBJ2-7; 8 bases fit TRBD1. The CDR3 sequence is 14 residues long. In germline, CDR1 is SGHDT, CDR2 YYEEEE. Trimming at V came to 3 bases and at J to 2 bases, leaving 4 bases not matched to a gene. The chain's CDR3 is CASSSDRGAYEQYF. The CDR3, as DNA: TGTGCCAGCAGCTCAGACAGGGGCGCCTACGAGCAGTACTTC.

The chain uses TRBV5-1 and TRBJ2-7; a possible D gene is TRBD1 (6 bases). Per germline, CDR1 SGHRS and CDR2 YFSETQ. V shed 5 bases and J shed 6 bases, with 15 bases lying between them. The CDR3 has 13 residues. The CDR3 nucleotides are TGCGCCAGCAGTGGCAGGGGCTTCCCCGAGCAGTACTTC. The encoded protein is CASSGRGFPEQYF. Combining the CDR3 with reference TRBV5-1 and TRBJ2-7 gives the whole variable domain KAGVTQTPRYLIKTRGQQVTLSCSPISGHRSVSWYQQTPGQGLQFLFEYFSETQRNKGNFPGRFSGRQFSNSRSEMNVSTLELGDSALYLCASSGRGFPEQYFGPGTRLTVT.

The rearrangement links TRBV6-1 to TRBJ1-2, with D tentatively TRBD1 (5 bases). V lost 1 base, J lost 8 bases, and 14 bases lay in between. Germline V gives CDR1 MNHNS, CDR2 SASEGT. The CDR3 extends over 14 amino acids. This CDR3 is CASSEEGRAYGYTF. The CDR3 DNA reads TGTGCCAGCAGTGAAGAGGGCAGGGCGTACGGCTACACCTTC.

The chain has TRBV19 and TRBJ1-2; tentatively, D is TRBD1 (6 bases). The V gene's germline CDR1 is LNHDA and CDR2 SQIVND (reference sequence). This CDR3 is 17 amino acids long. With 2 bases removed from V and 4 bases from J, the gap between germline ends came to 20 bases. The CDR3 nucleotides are TGTGCCAGTAGTATACTGGTCAGGGACAAGAAAAGCTATGGCTACACCTTC. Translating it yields CASSILVRDKKSYGYTF.